A single sample is the source of the 24 T cell receptor beta chains below, sequenced in a study of blood T cells in healthy people across ages. A sample-barcoded 5' primer and a J-beta primer mix were used in a second PCR of about 7 to 12 cycles. TCRdb recomputed calls from the 5' RACE reads with MiXCR, one row per CDR3 protein. Of roughly 800,000 distinct CDR3 sequences in the sample, about 26% were seen once. These data were also reused for a study on T cells of mothers and their children.

Input material: blood. These receptors came from a boy younger than 18 in good health.

This clonotype was observed a handful of times. V is TRBV5-1 and J is TRBJ1-1, with D hard to call. Trimming pared 4 bases from V and 10 bases from J, leaving 17 bases between. In germline, CDR1 is SGHRS, CDR2 YFSETQ. This CDR3 has 13 residues. CDR3 DNA sequence: TGCGCCAGCAGCCCAAACCCTGCAGCGGGAGCTTTCTTT. The encoded protein is CASSPNPAAGAFF.

The rearrangement links TRBV27 to TRBJ2-6, with TRBD1 matching over 8 bases. CDR1 MNHEY and CDR2 SMNVEV come from the germline V gene (reference sequence). There are 18 residues in the CDR3. V dropped 5 bases and J dropped 3; count of bases not matched to a gene: 12. In DNA, the CDR3 is TGTGCCAGCAGTCCATTACAGGGGGGAAAGTATGGGGCCAACGTCCTGACTTTC. This sequence encodes CASSPLQGGKYGANVLTF.

This clonotype was seen a few times. The V gene is TRBV5-1, the J gene TRBJ1-1; 9 bases map to TRBD1. This CDR3 comprises 15 residues. Germline V gives CDR1 SGHRS, CDR2 YFSETQ. The V gene end was trimmed by 3 bases and the J gene end by 3 bases; junction bases not matched to a gene: 6. This CDR3 is CASSSNRGPDTEAFF. The CDR3 DNA follows: TGCGCCAGCAGCTCAAACAGGGGGCCTGACACTGAAGCTTTCTTT.

This clonotype was recorded a few times. The chain uses TRBV6-5 and TRBJ1-2; possible D gene TRBD1, 5 bases. Trimming left V 4 bases short and J 12 bases short, with 15 bases between. CDR1 MNHEY and CDR2 SVGAGI come from the germline V gene. This CDR3 has 12 amino acids. DNA for the CDR3: TGTGCCAGCAGTTCCTGGGCAGGGATCGACACCTTC. Translation: CASSSWAGIDTF.

The chain employs TRBV7-3 and TRBJ1-1; D call uncertain. The V end lost 4 bases, the J end lost 0 bases, and 6 bases lay between the germline ends. Germline V gives CDR1 SGHTA, CDR2 FQGTGA. The CDR3 runs 13 residues. CDR3 amino acids: CASSYMMNTEAFF. The CDR3 DNA sequence: TGTGCCAGCAGCTATATGATGAACACTGAAGCTTTCTTT.

A few counts support this clonotype. The chain combines TRBV4-1 with TRBJ1-5; maybe TRBD1 (5 bases). This CDR3 is 15 amino acids long. The V end lost 3 bases, the J end lost 4 bases, and 13 bases lay between the germline ends. Germline assignment: CDR1 MGHRA and CDR2 YSYEKL. CDR3: CASSQGPSLNQPQHF. The CDR3 DNA sequence: TGCGCCAGCAGCCAGGGGCCCTCATTAAATCAGCCCCAGCATTTT.

The chain employs TRBV4-1 and TRBJ2-3; TRBD2 aligns across 8 bases. This CDR3 spans 15 amino acids. Germline V lookup: CDR1 MGHRA, CDR2 YSYEKL. The junction had 8 bases not matched to a gene; V was cut back by 4 bases and J by 5 bases. The CDR3 DNA reads TGCGCCAGCAGCCCCCTGGCGGGGGGATTAGATACGCAGTATTTT. As protein: CASSPLAGGLDTQYF.

As regards this clonotype: At one end, the junction sequence differs from germline, possibly due to a read error. This chain joins TRBV5-1 and TRBJ2-1; D unresolved. The germline V gene has CDR1 SGHRS and CDR2 YFSETQ. This CDR3 region has 13 residues. The CDR3 loop reads CASSLGSSHEQFF. The CDR3 nucleotides read TGTGCCAGCAGCTTGGGGTCTTCCCATGAGCAGTTCTTC. Filled out from reference TRBV5-1 and TRBJ2-1, the complete variable domain reads KAGVTQTPRYLIKTRGQQVTLSCSPISGHRSVSWYQQTPGQGLQFLFEYFSETQRNKGNFPGRFSGRQFSNSRSEMNVSTLELGDSALYLCASSLGSSHEQFFGPGTRLTVL.

The chain employs TRBV18 and TRBJ2-5; no clear D. Judging by the DNA end, TRBJ2-7 fits better; the J call may be wrong. The length of the CDR3 is 14 residues. Looked up from germline, CDR1 is KGHSH and CDR2 is LQKENI. In DNA form, the CDR3 reads TGTGCCAGCTCACCACCGTCGGCCGGTTACGAGCAGTACTTC. Translated: CASSPPSAGYEQYF.

This clonotype was counted only a few times. The chain employs TRBV5-1 and TRBJ2-1; D possibly corresponds to TRBD2 (6 bases). The V end lost 0 bases, the J end lost 4 bases, and 14 bases lay between the germline ends. From germline, CDR1 is SGHRS and CDR2 YFSETQ. The CDR3 totals 16 residues. The CDR3 protein is CASSLVIGGSYNEQFF. CDR3 nucleotides: TGCGCCAGCAGCTTGGTTATCGGGGGAAGTTACAATGAGCAGTTCTTC.

This chain links TRBV2 with TRBJ2-3; TRBD2 matches at 12 bases. V shed 2 bases and J 4 bases; nucleotides not matched to a gene: 1. Germline lookup yields CDR1 SNHLY and CDR2 FYNNEI. This CDR3 is 15 amino acids long. The CDR3 nucleotides are TGTGCCAGCAGTGAACGACTAGCGGGGGCAGATACGCAGTATTTT. It specifies CASSERLAGADTQYF.

The rearrangement uses TRBV5-1 and TRBJ2-4; TRBD1 agrees at 7 bases. The CDR3 is made up of 14 amino acids. CDR1 SGHRS and CDR2 YFSETQ come from the germline V gene. J was trimmed by 2 bases and V by 3 bases; bases with no gene match: 2. The CDR3 loop reads CASSWDSPKNIQYF. Here the CDR3 DNA reads TGCGCCAGCAGCTGGGACAGTCCCAAAAACATTCAGTACTTC. Full variable domain (remainder filled in from reference TRBV5-1 and TRBJ2-4): KAGVTQTPRYLIKTRGQQVTLSCSPISGHRSVSWYQQTPGQGLQFLFEYFSETQRNKGNFPGRFSGRQFSNSRSEMNVSTLELGDSALYLCASSWDSPKNIQYFGAGTRLSVL.

In this sample, this clonotype turned up many times. The chain has TRBV5-4 and TRBJ2-1; 7 positions match TRBD1. There are 14 residues in the CDR3. The ends lost 0 bases at V and 5 bases at J; junction bases unmatched: 2. Germline V lookup: CDR1 SGHNT, CDR2 YYREEE (reference sequence). This CDR3 reads CASSLGGTDNEQFF. The CDR3 DNA follows: TGTGCCAGCAGCTTGGGGGGGACAGACAATGAGCAGTTCTTC.

V gene TRBV10-2 combines with J gene TRBJ2-6; TRBD2 is a possible D gene (6 bases). Germline CDR1 and CDR2: WSHSY and SAAADI. This CDR3 has 15 residues. V was clipped by 10 bases and J by 4 bases, with 17 bases between them. Here the CDR3 DNA reads TGCGCCATACGGGACGCGACTAGAGGGGCCAACGTCCTGACTTTC. Translation gives CAIRDATRGANVLTF.

This chain connects TRBV12-3 or TRBV12-4 to TRBJ2-7, with D perhaps TRBD2 (5 bases). V lost 3 bases to trimming and J lost 2 bases, with 14 bases between them. CDR3 size: 15 residues. CDR3 nucleotides: TGTGCCAGCAGTTTCGCGGGCAGTGTGACCTACGAGCAGTACTTC. Its protein product is CASSFAGSVTYEQYF.

This clonotype has a handful of counts. The chain couples TRBV28 to TRBJ1-6, with a possible D match to TRBD1 (6 bases). This CDR3 contains 17 residues. V was pared by 6 bases and J by 6 bases, with 21 bases between. From germline, CDR1 is MDHEN and CDR2 SYDVKM. The CDR3 loop reads CASSNTGTLDGNSPLHF. The CDR3 DNA reads as TGTGCCAGCAGCAATACCGGGACATTGGACGGTAATTCACCCCTCCACTTT.

The chain is built from TRBV4-1 and TRBJ2-5, with 9 bases matching TRBD2. The J call may be faulty, since TRBJ2-7 better matches the DNA end. Germline-derived CDR1 and CDR2 are MGHRA and YSYEKL. The length of the CDR3 is 18 residues. CDR3 coding DNA: TGCGCCAGCAGCCAAGATCGGAGGGGGGCGGGGGGGCATTACGAGCAGTACTTC. It codes for CASSQDRRGAGGHYEQYF.

There are a few counts of this clonotype. The genes are TRBV12-3 or TRBV12-4 and TRBJ1-4; D unresolved. Trimming shortened V by 6 bases and J by 6 bases, and 14 bases separated the two germline ends. This CDR3 contains 14 residues. CDR3 coding DNA: TGTGCCAGCAGGGATGGATTAGCTGATGAAAAACTGTTTTTT. Its translation: CASRDGLADEKLFF.

This chain links TRBV25-1 with TRBJ1-3, with D tentatively TRBD1 (6 bases). Looked up from germline, CDR1 is MGHDK and CDR2 is SYGVNS. The V and J ends lost 3 bases and 9 bases respectively, with 15 bases between them. The CDR3 is 14 residues long. The CDR3 nucleotides are TGTGCCAGCAGTGACGAGACAGGCCGCGGCACCATATATTTT. Amino acids: CASSDETGRGTIYF.

The V gene is TRBV29-1, the J gene TRBJ2-7; a possible D gene is TRBD1 (6 bases). There are 12 residues in the CDR3. The germline V gene has CDR1 SQVTM and CDR2 ANQGSEA. The germline V and J ends were trimmed by 5 bases and 6 bases, with 14 bases remaining between them. In DNA form, the CDR3 reads TGCAGCGTTCGAGACAGGATCCTCGAGCAGTACTTC. Its translation is CSVRDRILEQYF.

V is TRBV5-1 and J is TRBJ2-1; D gene unclear. CDR1 SGHRS and CDR2 YFSETQ come from the germline V gene. This CDR3 contains 15 residues. The germline V and J ends were trimmed by 1 base and 4 bases, with 12 bases remaining between them. In DNA, the CDR3 is TGCGCCAGCAGCTTGACTGCATCCTTTTACAATGAGCAGTTCTTC. Protein product: CASSLTASFYNEQFF. The full variable domain, with the rest looked up from reference TRBV5-1 and TRBJ2-1, is KAGVTQTPRYLIKTRGQQVTLSCSPISGHRSVSWYQQTPGQGLQFLFEYFSETQRNKGNFPGRFSGRQFSNSRSEMNVSTLELGDSALYLCASSLTASFYNEQFFGPGTRLTVL.

This clonotype appeared a few times. V is TRBV30 and J is TRBJ2-7; D perhaps matches TRBD2 (7 bases). Germline CDR1 GTSNPN, CDR2 SVGIG (reference sequence). The length of the CDR3 is 16 residues. The ends were cut back, 1 base at V and 5 bases at J, with 21 bases in the middle. This CDR3 reads CAWSAPRTAGADEQYF. CDR3 nucleotide sequence: TGTGCCTGGAGTGCCCCCAGGACTGCGGGGGCCGACGAGCAGTACTTC.

CDR3 DNA: TGCGCCAGCAGTAGAACGGGACAGGGTAAACAAGAGACCCAGTACTTC. Protein: CASSRTGQGKQETQYF. The chain has TRBV23-1 and TRBJ2-5; 9 bases are shared with TRBD1. TRBV23-1 is an ORF, and what it does is uncertain. The CDR3 is made up of 16 amino acids. Trimming took 5 bases from V and 2 from J; bases not matched to a gene: 9.

The rearrangement links TRBV20-1 to TRBJ1-2; D unresolved. CDR3 length: 15 amino acids. Trimming took 0 bases from V and 2 from J, leaving 13 bases between them. Per the germline V gene, CDR1 is DFQATT and CDR2 is SNEGSKA (reference sequence). In nucleotides, the CDR3 is TGCAGTGCTAGAGAGACAAGCGGGCAGAACTATGGCTACACCTTC. This gives the protein CSARETSGQNYGYTF.